Below, one TCR beta chain is given with its context. Its antigen is unidentified. The J segment lost 5 bases and the V segment lost 0 bases, leaving 6 bases of the junction unmatched. Germline lookup yields CDR1 SGHRS and CDR2 YFSETQ. The CDR3 extends over 15 amino acids. Terminally differentiated effector memory CD45RA+ cells were excluded by CCR7 positive selection of CD45RO-negative cells. Assay: immunoSEQ multiplex PCR; the TCRdb copy retains only in-frame clones and omits some. Of approximately 2,000,000 clones in the sample, around 93% were seen once. This record comes from a study of shared clonotypes between healthy human individuals. The study's findings and limits: The naive CD4 repertoires of a few donors were compared, and about 5% of clonotypes were shared.

This receptor was identified in a man aged 18 to 29 in good health. Some clones in this sample may be carry-over from other donors' samples. The V gene is TRBV5-1, the J gene TRBJ2-7, with 9 bases that match TRBD2. The sample was naive CD8+ T cells from PBMCs. CDR3 sequence reads: CASSLGLAGRNEQYF. Written as DNA, the CDR3 is TGCGCCAGCAGCTTGGGGCTAGCGGGGAGGAACGAGCAGTACTTC. The whole variable domain, filled in from reference TRBV5-1 and TRBJ2-7, reads KAGVTQTPRYLIKTRGQQVTLSCSPISGHRSVSWYQQTPGQGLQFLFEYFSETQRNKGNFPGRFSGRQFSNSRSEMNVSTLELGDSALYLCASSLGLAGRNEQYFGPGTRLTVT.